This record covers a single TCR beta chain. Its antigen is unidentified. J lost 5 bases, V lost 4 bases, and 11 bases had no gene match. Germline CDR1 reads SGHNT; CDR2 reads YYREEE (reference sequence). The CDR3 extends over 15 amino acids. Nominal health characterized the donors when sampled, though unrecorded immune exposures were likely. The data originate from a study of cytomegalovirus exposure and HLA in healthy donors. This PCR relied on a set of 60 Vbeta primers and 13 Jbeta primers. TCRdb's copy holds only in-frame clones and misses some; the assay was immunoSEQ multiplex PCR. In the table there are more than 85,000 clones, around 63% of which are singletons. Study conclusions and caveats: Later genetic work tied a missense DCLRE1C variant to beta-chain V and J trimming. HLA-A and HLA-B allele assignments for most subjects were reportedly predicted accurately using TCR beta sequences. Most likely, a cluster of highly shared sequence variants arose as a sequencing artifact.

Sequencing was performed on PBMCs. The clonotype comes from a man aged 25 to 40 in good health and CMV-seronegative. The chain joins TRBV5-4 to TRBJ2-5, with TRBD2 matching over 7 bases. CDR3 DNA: TGTGCCAGCAGCCTCGGCGGGAGAGGGAGGGAGACCCAGTACTTC. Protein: CASSLGGRGRETQYF. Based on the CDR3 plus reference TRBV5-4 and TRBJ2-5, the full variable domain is ETGVTQSPTHLIKTRGQQVTLRCSSQSGHNTVSWYQQALGQGPQFIFQYYREEENGRGNFPPRFSGLQFPNYSSELNVNALELDDSALYLCASSLGGRGRETQYFGPGTRLLVL.